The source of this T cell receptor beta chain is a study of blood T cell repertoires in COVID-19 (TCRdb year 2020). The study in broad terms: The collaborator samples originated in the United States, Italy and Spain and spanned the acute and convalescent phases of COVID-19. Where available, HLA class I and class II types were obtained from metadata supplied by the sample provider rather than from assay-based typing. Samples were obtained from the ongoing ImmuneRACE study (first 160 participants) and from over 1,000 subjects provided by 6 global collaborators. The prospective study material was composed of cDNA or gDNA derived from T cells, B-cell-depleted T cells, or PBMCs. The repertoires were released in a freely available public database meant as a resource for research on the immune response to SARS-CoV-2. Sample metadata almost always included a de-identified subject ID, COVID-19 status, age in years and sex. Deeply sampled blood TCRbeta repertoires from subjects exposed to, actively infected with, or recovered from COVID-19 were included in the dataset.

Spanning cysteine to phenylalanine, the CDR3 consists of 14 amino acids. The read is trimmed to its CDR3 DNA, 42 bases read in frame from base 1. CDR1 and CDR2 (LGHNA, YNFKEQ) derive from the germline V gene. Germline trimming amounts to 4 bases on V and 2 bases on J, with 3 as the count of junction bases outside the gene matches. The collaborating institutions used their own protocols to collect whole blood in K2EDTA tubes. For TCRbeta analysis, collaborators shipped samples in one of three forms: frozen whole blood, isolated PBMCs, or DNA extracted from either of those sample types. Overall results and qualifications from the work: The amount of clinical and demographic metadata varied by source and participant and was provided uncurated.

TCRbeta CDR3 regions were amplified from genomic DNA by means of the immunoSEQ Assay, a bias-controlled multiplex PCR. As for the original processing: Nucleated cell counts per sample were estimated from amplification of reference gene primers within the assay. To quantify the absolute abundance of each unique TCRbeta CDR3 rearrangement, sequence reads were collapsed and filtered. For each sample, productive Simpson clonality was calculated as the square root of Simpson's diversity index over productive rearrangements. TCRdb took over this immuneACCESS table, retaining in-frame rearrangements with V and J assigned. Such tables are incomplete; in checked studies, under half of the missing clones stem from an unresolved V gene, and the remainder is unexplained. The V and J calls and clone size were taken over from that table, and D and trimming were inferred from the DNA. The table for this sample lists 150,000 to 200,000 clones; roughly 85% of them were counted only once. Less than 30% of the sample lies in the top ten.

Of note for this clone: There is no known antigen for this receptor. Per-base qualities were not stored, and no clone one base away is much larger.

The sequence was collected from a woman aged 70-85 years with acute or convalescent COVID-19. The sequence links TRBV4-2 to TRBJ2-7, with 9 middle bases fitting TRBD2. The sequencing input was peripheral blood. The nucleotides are TGTGCCAGCAGCCCGACTAGCGGCCCCTACGAGCAGTACTTC. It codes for CASSPTSGPYEQYF.